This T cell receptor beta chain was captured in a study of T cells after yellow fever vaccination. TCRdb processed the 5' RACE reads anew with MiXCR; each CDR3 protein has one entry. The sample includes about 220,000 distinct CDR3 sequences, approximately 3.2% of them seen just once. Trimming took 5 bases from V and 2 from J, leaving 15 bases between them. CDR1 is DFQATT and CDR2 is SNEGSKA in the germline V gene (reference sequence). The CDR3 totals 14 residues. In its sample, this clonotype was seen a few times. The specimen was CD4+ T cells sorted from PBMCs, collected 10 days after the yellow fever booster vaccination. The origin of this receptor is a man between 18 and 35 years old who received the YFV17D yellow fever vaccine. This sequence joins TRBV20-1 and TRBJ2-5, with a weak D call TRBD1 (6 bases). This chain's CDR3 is CSADRRPDQETQYF. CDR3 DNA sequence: TGCAGTGCTGACAGGCGACCCGATCAAGAGACCCAGTACTTC.